The 26 T cell receptor beta chains below come from one sample, sequenced in a study of shared clonotypes between healthy human individuals. Profiled with immunoSEQ multiplex PCR; TCRdb holds only in-frame clones, not every one. The sample carries some 2,000,000 clones, just under 95% recorded once. Naive CD8 cells lacked CD45RO, underwent positive selection for CCR7 and left out terminally differentiated effector memory CD45RA+ cells. Sequencing was done on a sample of naive CD8+ T cells sorted from blood. These receptor sequences come from a man aged 18 to 30 in good health.

The rearrangement links TRBV28 to TRBJ1-4; the D gene is possibly TRBD1 (5 bases). V lost 2 bases and J lost 7, with 11 bases in between. Germline lookup yields CDR1 MDHEN and CDR2 SYDVKM. This CDR3 comprises 14 residues. The CDR3 nucleotides are TGTGCCAGCAGTTTAGCCCGAAGGGGTGAAAAACTGTTTTTT. As protein: CASSLARRGEKLFF.

This clone has only one observation. The gene calls are TRBV19 and TRBJ2-1, with D unresolved. The germline V gene has CDR1 LNHDA and CDR2 SQIVND (reference sequence). This CDR3 region has 15 residues. The V end lost 5 bases, the J end lost 8 bases, and 19 bases lay between the germline ends. In nucleotides, the CDR3 is TGTGCCAGTAGTCTCCAAGTTCGGACGGCTGATGAGCAGTTCTTC. The encoded protein is CASSLQVRTADEQFF.

This chain joins TRBV9 and TRBJ1-1; no definite D call. Germline-derived CDR1 and CDR2 are SGDLS and YYNGEE. The V end was cut by 3 bases, the J end by 0 bases, with 9 bases between. CDR3 length equals 14 residues. CDR3 sequence reads: CASSAWEMNTEAFF. The CDR3 nucleotides read TGTGCCAGCAGCGCGTGGGAGATGAACACTGAAGCTTTCTTT.

V and J are TRBV6-5 and TRBJ2-2; 7 nucleotides align to TRBD2. Germline V lookup: CDR1 MNHEY, CDR2 SVGAGI. V lost 7 bases and J lost 7; bases outside the gene matches: 6. This CDR3 region has 13 residues. Written as DNA, the CDR3 is TGTGCCAGCACTATACCGGGGGGCGGGGAGCTGTTTTTT. Translated, it gives CASTIPGGGELFF.

The gene calls are TRBV5-6 and TRBJ2-7, with 7 nucleotides matching TRBD2. The CDR3 length is 15 residues. The J segment lost 1 base and the V segment lost 6 bases, leaving 10 bases of the junction unmatched. CDR1 SGHDT and CDR2 YYEEEE come from the germline V gene. CDR3 in amino acids: CASILGGLNSYEQYF. Here the CDR3 DNA reads TGTGCCAGCATCCTGGGGGGACTAAATTCCTACGAGCAGTACTTC.

The chain couples TRBV5-4 to TRBJ2-2, with D perhaps TRBD1 or TRBD2 (6 bases each). CDR1 is SGHNT, CDR2 YYREEE, per germline (reference sequence). Trimming stripped 1 base from V and 6 bases from J, with 13 bases between. The CDR3 runs 15 residues. This chain's CDR3 is CASSLPPGEAGELFF. The CDR3 DNA follows: TGTGCCAGCAGCTTGCCGCCAGGGGAGGCCGGGGAGCTGTTTTTT. Combining the CDR3 with reference TRBV5-4 and TRBJ2-2 gives the whole variable domain ETGVTQSPTHLIKTRGQQVTLRCSSQSGHNTVSWYQQALGQGPQFIFQYYREEENGRGNFPPRFSGLQFPNYSSELNVNALELDDSALYLCASSLPPGEAGELFFGEGSRLTVL.

The V and J genes are TRBV4-3 and TRBJ2-1; D could derive from TRBD1 or TRBD2 (5 bases each). The CDR3 has 16 residues. Germline CDR1 LGHNA, CDR2 YSLEER. Between the trimmed V and J ends, which lost 2 bases and 5 bases, there was a span of 16 bases. CDR3 DNA: TGCGCCAGCAGCCAATCTATCGGGACCAAAGACAATGAGCAGTTCTTC. It is translated as CASSQSIGTKDNEQFF.

The chain is built from TRBV5-1 and TRBJ1-4, with D maybe TRBD1 (6 bases). The CDR3 sequence is 18 residues long. In germline, CDR1 is SGHRS, CDR2 YFSETQ. The ends were cut back, 3 bases at V and 7 bases at J, with 25 bases in the middle. In nucleotides, the CDR3 is TGCGCCAGCAGCTCACATGACCCCGGGACACAGGCCAGTGAAAAACTGTTTTTT. This translates into CASSSHDPGTQASEKLFF. The full variable domain, in which reference TRBV5-1 and TRBJ1-4 provide the parts outside the CDR3, is KAGVTQTPRYLIKTRGQQVTLSCSPISGHRSVSWYQQTPGQGLQFLFEYFSETQRNKGNFPGRFSGRQFSNSRSEMNVSTLELGDSALYLCASSSHDPGTQASEKLFFGSGTQLSVL.

For this clone: Other nucleotide sequences in the sample specify the same CDR3. The chain links TRBV19 to TRBJ1-1; D gene unclear. The CDR3 totals 14 residues. Trimming stripped 2 bases from V and 0 bases from J, with 7 bases between. Looked up from germline, CDR1 is LNHDA and CDR2 is SQIVND (reference sequence). CDR3 sequence reads: CASSIREMNTEAFF. The CDR3 coding sequence is TGTGCCAGTAGTATACGGGAAATGAACACTGAAGCTTTCTTT.

The chain employs TRBV13 and TRBJ1-1, with D unclear. Per the germline V gene, CDR1 is PRHDT and CDR2 is FYEKMQ (reference sequence). Trimming shortened V by 2 bases and J by 2 bases, and 15 bases separated the two germline ends. The CDR3 is 16 residues long. This CDR3 reads CASSLSMDGRNTEAFF. CDR3 in DNA: TGTGCCAGCAGCTTATCAATGGACGGGAGAAACACTGAAGCTTTCTTT.

The chain is built from TRBV28 and TRBJ1-5; TRBD1 is a possible D gene (6 bases). This CDR3 has 17 residues. Germline V CDR1 and CDR2: MDHEN, SYDVKM. Trimming cost V 4 bases and J 3 bases, with 19 bases left between them. The chain's CDR3 is CASSSEMGQEFNQPQHF. Here the CDR3 DNA reads TGTGCCAGCAGTTCCGAAATGGGACAAGAATTCAATCAGCCCCAGCATTTT.

The chain recombines TRBV6-1 with TRBJ1-1; tentatively, D is TRBD1 (5 bases). Germline V gives CDR1 MNHNS, CDR2 SASEGT. This CDR3 has 14 amino acids. The V and J ends lost 4 bases and 3 bases respectively, with 12 bases between them. The CDR3 DNA reads TGTGCCAGCAGTGCCGCTGGGGGGTACACTGAAGCTTTCTTT. The encoded protein is CASSAAGGYTEAFF.

This chain uses TRBV9 with TRBJ2-3; either TRBD1 or TRBD2 may supply D (5 bases each). The CDR3 spans 15 residues. Trimming removed 3 bases from V and 0 bases from J, with 11 bases in between. Germline CDR1 and CDR2: SGDLS and YYNGEE. CDR3 region: CASSGGTVSTDTQYF. DNA for the CDR3: TGTGCCAGCAGCGGGGGGACGGTCAGCACAGATACGCAGTATTTT.

The chain combines TRBV4-3 with TRBJ2-1, with 16 bases lining up with TRBD2. Trimming removed 0 bases from V and 8 bases from J; junction bases left unmatched: 4. The CDR3 has 17 residues. CDR1 LGHNA and CDR2 YSLEER come from the germline V gene. CDR3 loop: CASSQETGLAGGDEQFF. In DNA form, the CDR3 reads TGCGCCAGCAGCCAAGAAACGGGACTAGCGGGAGGGGATGAGCAGTTCTTC.

The J gene is TRBJ1-2, the V gene TRBV4-1; D perhaps matches TRBD1 (5 bases). V lost 0 bases and J 7 bases, leaving 18 bases between the germline ends. The germline V gene has CDR1 MGHRA and CDR2 YSYEKL. The CDR3 loop spans 16 amino acids. CDR3 coding DNA: TGCGCCAGCAGCCAAGATCCCAGGTTGGGGCTCGTTGGCTACACCTTC. Residues: CASSQDPRLGLVGYTF.

This chain links TRBV10-3 with TRBJ2-7; 8 bases line up with TRBD1. The germline gives CDR1 ENHRY, CDR2 SYGVKD. This CDR3 contains 12 residues. J gave up 1 base and V 8 bases, and 1 base lay outside the gene matches. The CDR3 here is CAIGTGSYEQYF. In nucleotides, the CDR3 is TGTGCCATCGGGACAGGATCCTACGAGCAGTACTTC.

The rearrangement links TRBV10-3 to TRBJ2-6; D gene unclear. Trimming took 3 bases from V and 2 from J, leaving 20 bases between them. CDR3 length: 19 amino acids. Germline CDR1 is ENHRY and CDR2 is SYGVKD. CDR3 residues: CAISDLGGFLGTGANVLTF. Written as DNA, the CDR3 is TGTGCCATCAGTGATCTGGGTGGGTTTCTTGGGACTGGGGCCAACGTCCTGACTTTC.

The chain has TRBV10-3 and TRBJ1-4; TRBD1 agrees at 7 bases. This CDR3 region has 13 residues. V lost 6 bases and J lost 7; bases outside the gene matches: 5. Per the germline V gene, CDR1 is ENHRY and CDR2 is SYGVKD. For the CDR3, the DNA is TGTGCCATCAGCGGGGACAGCACTGAAAAACTGTTTTTT. It yields the protein CAISGDSTEKLFF.

The V call is TRBV7-6, the J call TRBJ2-1, with D perhaps TRBD1 or TRBD2 (7 bases each). The CDR3 totals 16 residues. V was trimmed by 5 bases and J by 5 bases, leaving 19 bases between them. Germline V gene lookup returns CDR1 SGHVS and CDR2 FNYEAQ. The CDR3 here is CASSPRGEGIHNEQFF. The CDR3 bases are TGTGCCAGCAGCCCCAGGGGGGAGGGGATCCACAATGAGCAGTTCTTC.

This clone was counted a single time. The chain uses TRBV7-9 and TRBJ2-2, with a weak D call TRBD2 (5 bases). CDR1 and CDR2 (germline): SEHNR, FQNEAQ (reference sequence). This CDR3 comprises 15 residues. V was clipped by 3 bases and J by 5 bases, with 13 bases between them. The CDR3, as DNA: TGTGCCAGCAGCTTCGGGATGTCGGAAACCGGGGAGCTGTTTTTT. Protein sequence: CASSFGMSETGELFF. Using reference TRBV7-9 and TRBJ2-2 for the parts outside the CDR3, the full variable domain is DTGVSQNPRHKITKRGQNVTFRCDPISEHNRLYWYRQTLGQGPEFLTYFQNEAQLEKSRLLSDRFSAERPKGSFSTLEIQRTEQGDSAMYLCASSFGMSETGELFFGEGSRLTVL.

The rearrangement links TRBV5-8 to TRBJ2-5; 12 bases fit TRBD2. Trimming at V came to 3 bases and at J to 5 bases, leaving 8 bases not matched to a gene. The CDR3 totals 16 residues. CDR1 SGHTS and CDR2 YDEGEE come from the germline V gene. The CDR3 sequence: CASSSGLAGLVETQYF. The CDR3 region has the DNA TGTGCCAGCAGCTCAGGACTAGCGGGGTTAGTCGAGACCCAGTACTTC.

The chain is built from TRBV27 and TRBJ2-7; TRBD1 aligns across 9 bases. This CDR3 has 14 residues. Trimming removed 3 bases from V and 7 bases from J; junction bases left unmatched: 7. Germline V gene data show CDR1 as MNHEY and CDR2 as SMNVEV (reference sequence). In nucleotides, the CDR3 is TGTGCCAGCAGTTTCTCCGGGACAGGGAGAGAGCAGTACTTC. Amino acid sequence: CASSFSGTGREQYF.

The genes are TRBV7-8 and TRBJ2-7, with D perhaps TRBD2 (6 bases). The ends were cut back, 3 bases at V and 3 bases at J, with 12 bases in the middle. CDR1 is SGHVS and CDR2 is FQNEAQ in the germline V gene. The CDR3 runs 14 residues. The DNA of the CDR3 is TGTGCCAGCAGCTTTGGTAGCGGCGACTACGAGCAGTACTTC. Translation: CASSFGSGDYEQYF.

This chain connects TRBV27 to TRBJ1-1; D uncertain. V was pared by 5 bases and J by 6 bases, with 7 bases between. From germline, CDR1 is MNHEY and CDR2 SMNVEV (reference sequence). The CDR3 consists of 11 residues. The CDR3 sequence is CASSPGAEAFF. DNA for the CDR3: TGTGCCAGCAGTCCCGGTGCTGAAGCTTTCTTT.

The chain joins TRBV2 to TRBJ2-7; D gene uncertain. Per germline, CDR1 SNHLY and CDR2 FYNNEI. Trimming removed 8 bases from V and 5 bases from J, with 13 bases in between. The CDR3 loop spans 12 amino acids. CDR3 nucleotides: TGTGCCAGCCGGTTAATAGTTAACGAGCAGTACTTC. Translated, it gives CASRLIVNEQYF. The full variable domain, with the rest looked up from reference TRBV2 and TRBJ2-7, is EPEVTQTPSHQVTQMGQEVILRCVPISNHLYFYWYRQILGQKVEFLVSFYNNEISEKSEIFDDQFSVERPDGSNFTLKIRSTKLEDSAMYFCASRLIVNEQYFGPGTRLTVT.

CDR3 residues: CASSFPRSYEQYF. In DNA, the CDR3 is TGTGCCAGCAGCTTTCCTCGGAGCTACGAGCAGTACTTC. The rearrangement joins TRBV7-9 to TRBJ2-7; D not certain. Germline V gene data show CDR1 as SEHNR and CDR2 as FQNEAQ (reference sequence). This CDR3 spans 13 amino acids. Trimming pared 3 bases from V and 3 bases from J, leaving 9 bases between.